The entry below describes one TCR beta chain. The antigen remains unidentified. Each of the donors was a healthy bone marrow donor. In the PCR, 60 Vbeta and 13 Jbeta primers were used. The repertoire was sequenced with immunoSEQ multiplex PCR; TCRdb's copy has only in-frame clones and lacks some. The sample has approximately 160,000 clones, around 80% seen once. This record belongs to a study of cytomegalovirus exposure and HLA in healthy donors. Whole-study findings and limits: Within an earlier analysis, most TCR beta V segments proved productive either about 90% or about 30% of the time. In a later analysis, TCR association rates varied by HLA locus: DRB1 most, HLA-C fewest. The study flagged some 180 TCR beta chains as cytomegalovirus-associated.

The CDR3 is 18 residues long. Sequencing input: PBMCs. The sequence came from a male donor in good health and CMV-seronegative. This rearrangement joins TRBV21-1 to TRBJ2-1; TRBD2 is the table's D call and was not checked against the DNA. TRBV21-1 is an annotated pseudogene. The CDR3 nucleotides read TGTGCCAGCAGCAACTGGGGGGAACTAGCGGGCAACTACAATGAGCAGTTCTTC. As protein: CASSNWGELAGNYNEQFF.